Each of the 22 T cell receptor beta chains below was sequenced from the same sample in a study of T cells after yellow fever vaccination. MiXCR, applied by TCRdb to the 5' RACE reads, yields one record per CDR3 protein. The sample gives about 320,000 distinct CDR3 sequences, 3.5% to 4.5% of which show up once; roughly a fifth is in the top ten. This material consisted of PBMCs, taken 15 days after the yellow fever booster vaccination. The receptor source for this set is a man aged 18 to 30 who received the YFV17D yellow fever vaccine.

This clonotype occurred a few times. This rearrangement joins TRBV20-1 to TRBJ2-5; TRBD2 is a possible D gene (7 bases). Germline V gene data show CDR1 as DFQATT and CDR2 as SNEGSKA (reference sequence). The CDR3 is made up of 13 amino acids. V shed 6 bases and J shed 2 bases, with 13 bases lying between them. CDR3 sequence: CSAAGHLQETQYF. The CDR3 DNA is TGCAGTGCAGCGGGACACCTTCAAGAGACCCAGTACTTC.

This clonotype has just a few counts. The rearrangement uses TRBV20-1 and TRBJ1-1; D gene ambiguous. The CDR3 extends over 11 amino acids. CDR1 is DFQATT and CDR2 is SNEGSKA in the germline V gene (reference sequence). The CDR3 loop reads CRCGGHTEAFF. The DNA for the CDR3 is TGCAGATGCGGCGGGCACACTGAAGCTTTCTTT.

This clonotype has at least ten counts. This chain uses TRBV7-9 with TRBJ1-1; the match to TRBD1 covers 12 bases. The CDR3 length is 17 residues. The trim removed 3 bases at V and 5 bases at J, leaving 10 bases unmatched. CDR1 and CDR2 (germline): SEHNR, FQNEAQ (reference sequence). CDR3 sequence reads: CASSFGPGQGAETEAFF. In DNA form, the CDR3 reads TGTGCCAGCAGCTTCGGACCGGGACAGGGGGCTGAGACTGAAGCTTTCTTT.

This clonotype was seen a handful of times. The J gene is TRBJ2-2, the V gene TRBV7-2; D gene unclear. From germline, CDR1 is SGHTA and CDR2 FQGNSA. This CDR3 region has 15 residues. V lost 2 bases to trimming and J lost 8 bases, with 15 bases between them. CDR3 amino acids: CASSLSPGSTGELFF. The CDR3 DNA follows: TGTGCCAGCAGCTTATCCCCGGGTTCGACTGGGGAGCTGTTTTTT.

This clonotype is medium-sized within its sample. V gene TRBV7-8 combines with J gene TRBJ1-2, with a possible D match to TRBD1 (5 bases). Per the germline V gene, CDR1 is SGHVS and CDR2 is FQNEAQ. The CDR3 runs 16 residues. V lost 5 bases to trimming and J lost 0 bases, with 16 bases between them. In nucleotides, the CDR3 is TGTGCCAGCAGCCTCGGACAAGCCTGGGCTAACTATGGCTACACCTTC. Translating gives CASSLGQAWANYGYTF. The full variable domain, its missing parts supplied by reference TRBV7-8 and TRBJ1-2, is GAGVSQSPRYKVAKRGQDVALRCDPISGHVSLFWYQQALGQGPEFLTYFQNEAQLDKSGLPSDRFFAERPEGSVSTLKIQRTQQEDSAVYLCASSLGQAWANYGYTFGSGTRLTVV.

This clonotype showed up just a few times. This chain links TRBV19 with TRBJ2-3; 12 positions agree with TRBD2. The germline V gene encodes CDR1 LNHDA and CDR2 SQIVND (reference sequence). Trimming took 10 bases from V and 5 from J; bases not matched to a gene: 4. The CDR3 length is 13 residues. This CDR3 reads CATLAGGQDTQYF. Here the CDR3 DNA reads TGTGCCACCCTAGCGGGGGGGCAAGATACGCAGTATTTT.

This sequence joins TRBV7-2 and TRBJ2-7, with D possibly being TRBD2 (7 bases). Germline CDR1 is SGHTA and CDR2 is FQGNSA. The CDR3 is 15 residues long. Trimming took 5 bases from V and 6 from J, leaving 20 bases between them. CDR3 coding DNA: TGTGCCAGCAGCGGCCGGCGGGGGCCAAACGGCGAGCAGTACTTC. Its translation is CASSGRRGPNGEQYF.

This clonotype appeared a few times. The rearrangement uses TRBV4-2 and TRBJ2-2, with 7 positions matching TRBD2. This CDR3 is built from 17 residues. The junction had 9 bases not matched to a gene; V was cut back by 0 bases and J by 5 bases. Germline CDR1 reads LGHNA; CDR2 reads YNFKEQ. The CDR3 region has the DNA TGTGCCAGCAGCCAAGACACAGCGGGGAGGAGGACCGGGGAGCTGTTTTTT. This translates into CASSQDTAGRRTGELFF.

The V gene is TRBV5-1, the J gene TRBJ2-5, with D unresolved. Germline CDR1 and CDR2: SGHRS and YFSETQ. V lost 4 bases and J 4 bases, leaving 14 bases between the germline ends. This CDR3 comprises 14 residues. This chain's CDR3 is CASSPAVDLETQYF. CDR3 sequence (DNA): TGCGCCAGCAGCCCCGCGGTGGATCTAGAGACCCAGTACTTC.

This clonotype has ten or more counts. The rearrangement links TRBV5-1 to TRBJ1-1, with D unclear. CDR1 is SGHRS and CDR2 is YFSETQ in the germline V gene. The CDR3 totals 15 residues. Trimming left V 5 bases short and J 5 bases short, with 19 bases between. The CDR3 loop reads CASRHYGRGRTEAFF. Here the CDR3 DNA reads TGCGCCAGCAGACACTACGGGAGAGGGAGGACTGAAGCTTTCTTT. The whole variable domain, remainder taken from reference TRBV5-1 and TRBJ1-1, is KAGVTQTPRYLIKTRGQQVTLSCSPISGHRSVSWYQQTPGQGLQFLFEYFSETQRNKGNFPGRFSGRQFSNSRSEMNVSTLELGDSALYLCASRHYGRGRTEAFFGQGTRLTVV.

The sample holds many counts of this clonotype. The chain links TRBV18 to TRBJ2-3, with TRBD1 matching 8 bases. V lost 4 bases, J lost 1 base, and 16 bases stayed unmatched. The CDR3 is 19 amino acids. Looked up from germline, CDR1 is KGHSH and CDR2 is LQKENI. The DNA of the CDR3 is TGTGCCAGCTCACGATCGAGTACCCAGGGGGCCGCTGGCACAGATACGCAGTATTTT. This codes for CASSRSSTQGAAGTDTQYF.

The chain couples TRBV4-1 to TRBJ2-3; 8 bases agree with TRBD2. J gave up 4 bases and V 4 bases, and 7 bases lay outside the gene matches. This CDR3 region has 15 residues. Germline V gives CDR1 MGHRA, CDR2 YSYEKL. CDR3 coding DNA: TGCGCCAGCAGCCCTCGGGGGGGGGCCCCAGATACGCAGTATTTT. Residues: CASSPRGGAPDTQYF.

Written as DNA, the CDR3 is TGTGCCAGCAGCTTGGAGTTCCCCGATACGCAGTATTTT. Translated: CASSLEFPDTQYF. The chain carries TRBV7-2 and TRBJ2-3; D ambiguous. V dropped 3 bases and J dropped 6 bases, with 10 bases sitting between them. This CDR3 has 13 amino acids. Per germline, CDR1 SGHTA and CDR2 FQGNSA.

This clonotype was seen ten or more times. The chain carries TRBV4-3 and TRBJ1-2; 8 bases align to TRBD1. CDR1 is LGHNA, CDR2 YSLEER, per germline. The V gene end was trimmed by 2 bases and the J gene end by 5 bases; junction bases not matched to a gene: 4. The CDR3 sequence is 14 residues long. CDR3 in amino acids: CASSQTTGGYGYTF. The CDR3 DNA reads TGCGCCAGCAGCCAAACCACAGGGGGGTATGGCTACACCTTC.

This clonotype has just a few counts. V gene TRBV4-1 combines with J gene TRBJ2-7, with D unresolved. Germline V gene sequence: CDR1 MGHRA, CDR2 YSYEKL. The length of the CDR3 is 13 residues. Deletions cut 4 bases from V and 6 bases from J, with 13 bases between. CDR3 DNA sequence: TGCGCCAGCAGCCCGTATCAAGGTGGCGAGCAGTACTTC. It specifies CASSPYQGGEQYF.

Many counts were recorded for this clonotype. The junction departs from the called germline gene at one end, perhaps through a read error. The chain links TRBV7-9 to TRBJ1-1; no clear D. Germline V gives CDR1 SEHNR, CDR2 FQNEAQ (reference sequence). The length of the CDR3 is 12 residues. The chain's CDR3 is CASSRGNTEAFF. CDR3 bases: TGCGCCAGCAGCCGGGGGAACACTGAAGCTTTCTTT. The whole variable domain, filled in from reference TRBV7-9 and TRBJ1-1, reads DTGVSQNPRHKITKRGQNVTFRCDPISEHNRLYWYRQTLGQGPEFLTYFQNEAQLEKSRLLSDRFSAERPKGSFSTLEIQRTEQGDSAMYLCASSRGNTEAFFGQGTRLTVV.

A few counts support this clonotype. V gene TRBV9 combines with J gene TRBJ1-5; D uncertain. Germline CDR1 is SGDLS and CDR2 is YYNGEE. The CDR3 has 14 residues. With 2 bases removed from V and 5 bases from J, the gap between germline ends came to 11 bases. The CDR3 nucleotides are TGTGCCAGCAGCGTGGGAGACTCTTATCAGCCCCAGCATTTT. Protein product: CASSVGDSYQPQHF.

V usage is TRBV3-1 and J usage is TRBJ2-1; 8 bases agree with TRBD1. The CDR3 totals 15 residues. The junction had 11 bases not matched to a gene; V was cut back by 3 bases and J by 10 bases. Germline V gives CDR1 LGHDT, CDR2 YNNKEL (reference sequence). The CDR3 region is CASSQLWGRQGEQFF. For the CDR3, the DNA is TGTGCCAGCAGCCAGCTTTGGGGCAGACAGGGGGAGCAGTTCTTC.

This clonotype has a count of ten or more. The V and J genes are TRBV4-1 and TRBJ2-2; D remains unclear. Germline lookup yields CDR1 MGHRA and CDR2 YSYEKL. V was pared by 0 bases and J by 4 bases, with 9 bases between. The CDR3 covers 15 residues. The chain's CDR3 is CASSQEGRTTGELFF. The CDR3 DNA follows: TGCGCCAGCAGCCAAGAGGGCAGGACCACCGGGGAGCTGTTTTTT.

This clonotype was recorded many times. The CDR3 loop is CASSLGRLRDSNYGYTF. The CDR3 nucleotides read TGTGCCAGCAGCTTAGGGCGGCTTAGGGACAGCAACTATGGCTACACCTTC. The J gene is TRBJ1-2, the V gene TRBV7-9, with 7 bases aligning to TRBD1. CDR1 is SEHNR, CDR2 FQNEAQ, per germline (reference sequence). The CDR3 sequence is 17 residues long. J was trimmed by 2 bases and V by 1 base; bases with no gene match: 10.

The chain uses TRBV6-2 or TRBV6-3 and TRBJ2-3; D uncertain. This CDR3 has 13 amino acids. Germline CDR1 reads MNHEY; CDR2 reads SVGEGT. V lost 2 bases to trimming and J lost 6 bases, with 9 bases between them. The CDR3 is CASSYLTVDTQYF. As DNA, the CDR3 is TGTGCCAGCAGTTACCTGACCGTGGATACGCAGTATTTT.

V usage is TRBV27 and J usage is TRBJ1-6; no firm D call. The CDR3 consists of 11 residues. V was trimmed by 6 bases and J by 10 bases, leaving 7 bases between them. Germline V gene data show CDR1 as MNHEY and CDR2 as SMNVEV (reference sequence). The CDR3: CASSGGSPLHF. In DNA form, the CDR3 reads TGTGCCAGCAGCGGTGGGTCACCCCTCCACTTT.